This TCR beta chain emerged from a study of technical replicates of blood from a handful of donors. The CDR3 is made up of 14 amino acids. From germline, CDR1 is LGHNA and CDR2 YSLEER. V was trimmed by 8 bases and J by 3 bases, leaving 16 bases between them. The data were produced by immunoSEQ multiplex PCR, yet TCRdb's version contains in-frame clones alone and is incomplete. This table holds about 53,000 clones, about 86% found once. The sequence came from a human donor in good health. Some clones in this sample may be carry-over from other donors' samples. This chain joins TRBV4-3 and TRBJ1-1; a weak D match, TRBD1 (6 bases). Input material: PBMCs. Written as DNA, the CDR3 is TGCGCCAGCGGTCGTTTGGGGGCGGACACTGAAGCTTTCTTT. As protein: CASGRLGADTEAFF.